These 32 T cell receptor beta chains came from one sample sequenced in a study of cytomegalovirus exposure and HLA in healthy donors. 60 Vbeta and 13 Jbeta primers were used in PCR. Assay: immunoSEQ multiplex PCR; the TCRdb copy retains only in-frame clones and omits some. The sample consists of over 60,000 clones, 60% to 85% of them appearing once. The material sequenced was PBMCs. These receptor sequences come from a man aged 70-80 years in good health and CMV-seronegative.

The count of this clone is one. This chain connects TRBV7-9 to TRBJ2-5; D unclear. With the DNA end fitting TRBJ2-7 better, the J assignment may be wrong. This CDR3 spans 12 amino acids. Germline lookup yields CDR1 SEHNR and CDR2 FQNEAQ (reference sequence). The chain's CDR3 is CASSLEAGEQYF. In DNA, the CDR3 is TGTGCCAGCAGCTTAGAGGCAGGCGAGCAGTACTTC.

The DNA of the CDR3 is TGTGCCAGCAGTGATGGGACAGGGGGATTGGTGGGGAAACTGTTTTTT. Protein sequence: CASSDGTGGLVGKLFF. The V call is TRBV2, the J call TRBJ1-4; 11 nucleotides match TRBD1. Germline V lookup: CDR1 SNHLY, CDR2 FYNNEI. This CDR3 region has 16 residues. Trimming took 3 bases from V and 11 from J; bases not matched to a gene: 11.

The V gene is TRBV4-1, the J gene TRBJ2-3; D possibly corresponds to TRBD1 (6 bases). Germline CDR1 and CDR2: MGHRA and YSYEKL. The CDR3 is 15 amino acids. V was shortened by 1 base and J by 1 base, with 9 bases between the two germline ends. The chain's CDR3 is CASSQGPGGTDTQYF. DNA for the CDR3: TGCGCCAGCAGCCAAGGCCCAGGGGGCACAGATACGCAGTATTTT.

The rearrangement uses TRBV5-4 and TRBJ2-6; D is uncertain. The CDR3 extends over 16 amino acids. Germline values: CDR1 SGHNT, CDR2 YYREEE (reference sequence). Trimming took off 4 bases at V and 0 bases at J, with 11 bases between the two ends. As DNA, the CDR3 is TGTGCCAGCAGCGCGGATATAGCCTCTGGGGCCAACGTCCTGACTTTC. Its translation: CASSADIASGANVLTF.

The chain uses TRBV5-1 and TRBJ2-7, with 9 bases lining up with TRBD2. CDR1 is SGHRS and CDR2 is YFSETQ in the germline V gene. The CDR3 totals 14 residues. The J segment lost 6 bases and the V segment lost 4 bases, leaving 8 bases of the junction unmatched. The CDR3 DNA follows: TGCGCCAGCAGCCAGGGACTAGCTGGAAGCGAGCAGTACTTC. This sequence encodes CASSQGLAGSEQYF.

In its sample, this clone was seen many times. The chain links TRBV30 to TRBJ2-7; 8 positions agree with TRBD1. The V gene end was trimmed by 2 bases and the J gene end by 6 bases; junction bases not matched to a gene: 6. Per the germline V gene, CDR1 is GTSNPN and CDR2 is SVGIG (reference sequence). The length of the CDR3 is 13 residues. Here the CDR3 DNA reads TGTGCCTGGAGTCTGGACAGGGACCGCGAGCAGTACTTC. Its protein is CAWSLDRDREQYF.

The CDR3: CASSAEGGSNQPQHF. The CDR3 DNA reads as TGTGCCAGCAGCGCCGAGGGGGGGAGCAATCAGCCCCAGCATTTT. The chain links TRBV9 to TRBJ1-5; a possible D gene is TRBD1 (6 bases). CDR1 is SGDLS, CDR2 YYNGEE, per germline. This CDR3 region has 15 residues. Trimming pared 3 bases from V and 1 base from J, leaving 11 bases between.

This chain links TRBV15 with TRBJ1-1, with 7 bases identical to TRBD1. The CDR3 is 15 amino acids. Germline CDR1 LNHNV, CDR2 YYDKDF (reference sequence). V lost 5 bases and J lost 4; bases outside the gene matches: 10. The CDR3 coding sequence is TGTGCCACCAGCCGACGGAGTACAGGGGTCACTGAAGCTTTCTTT. Translated: CATSRRSTGVTEAFF.

There are a few counts of this clone. J is TRBJ2-1 and V is TRBV6-6; 7 nucleotides line up with TRBD2. Germline values: CDR1 MNHNY, CDR2 SVGAGI (reference sequence). V dropped 5 bases and J dropped 6; count of bases not matched to a gene: 7. The CDR3 is 14 amino acids. For the CDR3, the DNA is TGTGCCAGCAGTCAGAGGACTAGTCTCAATGAGCAGTTCTTC. Translating it yields CASSQRTSLNEQFF.

This clone has a count of ten or more. The rearrangement joins TRBV6-5 to TRBJ2-7; TRBD2 is a possible D gene (5 bases). V was pared by 1 base and J by 6 bases, with 13 bases between. The CDR3 consists of 14 residues. The germline gives CDR1 MNHEY, CDR2 SVGAGI. CDR3 nucleotide sequence: TGTGCCAGCAGTTACTTACGGTTCCGGGGCGAGCAGTACTTC. Its translation: CASSYLRFRGEQYF.

The V and J genes are TRBV7-2 and TRBJ2-5; maybe TRBD1 (6 bases). The J call may be mistaken, given a closer DNA end match to TRBJ2-7. There are 14 residues in the CDR3. The germline CDR1 and CDR2 sequences are SGHTA and FQGNSA. The CDR3 loop is CASSLRTVSYEQYF. The CDR3 DNA reads TGTGCCAGCAGCTTACGGACAGTGTCCTACGAGCAGTACTTC.

V is TRBV5-1 and J is TRBJ2-7, with 12 bases aligning to TRBD2. The CDR3 is 23 amino acids. Germline V gene sequence: CDR1 SGHRS, CDR2 YFSETQ. The V and J ends lost 0 bases and 3 bases, in that order; junction bases with no gene match: 25. The chain's CDR3 is CASSLGVYRTETSGSRRYYEQYF. CDR3 DNA: TGCGCCAGCAGCTTGGGAGTATACAGGACCGAGACTAGCGGGAGTCGTCGCTACTACGAGCAGTACTTC.

This rearrangement joins TRBV11-2 to TRBJ1-1; D is undetermined. Germline CDR1 reads SGHAT; CDR2 reads FQNNGV. V lost 0 bases and J lost 4, with 6 bases in between. The CDR3 covers 13 residues. The CDR3 coding sequence is TGTGCCAGCAGCTTAGATCGAGGCACTGAAGCTTTCTTT. The encoded protein is CASSLDRGTEAFF.

This sequence joins TRBV7-6 and TRBJ2-3, with 12 bases identical to TRBD1. Germline-derived CDR1 and CDR2 are SGHVS and FNYEAQ. J lost 4 bases, V lost 5 bases, and 4 bases had no gene match. CDR3 length equals 15 residues. CDR3 in DNA: TGTGCCAGCAGCAAGGGGACAGGGGGCGCAGATACGCAGTATTTT. This codes for CASSKGTGGADTQYF. Drawing the rest from reference TRBV7-6 and TRBJ2-3, the complete variable domain is GAGVSQSPRYKVTKRGQDVALRCDPISGHVSLYWYRQALGQGPEFLTYFNYEAQQDKSGLPNDRFSAERPEGSISTLTIQRTEQRDSAMYRCASSKGTGGADTQYFGPGTRLTVL.

This clone was detected only a few times. The rearrangement joins TRBV6-4 to TRBJ2-3; 11 bases map to TRBD2. V gave up 0 bases and J gave up 2 bases; unmatched junction bases: 7. The CDR3 runs 18 residues. Germline values: CDR1 MRHNA, CDR2 SNTAGT. CDR3 in DNA: TGTGCCAGCAGTGACTCCTTCTCACTAGCGGGAGACACAGATACGCAGTATTTT. Translating gives CASSDSFSLAGDTDTQYF.

The rearrangement links TRBV5-1 to TRBJ2-1; D unresolved. Trimming took 3 bases from V and 7 from J, leaving 14 bases between them. The length of the CDR3 is 14 residues. CDR1 and CDR2 from the germline V gene are SGHRS and YFSETQ. The CDR3 nucleotides are TGCGCCAGCAGCTCCTGGGCCAGAAGGAATGAGCAGTTCTTC. It is translated as CASSSWARRNEQFF.

This clone was seen a single time. The chain carries TRBV2 and TRBJ1-3, with D possibly matching TRBD1 (6 bases). The CDR3 contains 17 residues. Germline V gene lookup returns CDR1 SNHLY and CDR2 FYNNEI. V was cut by 5 bases and J by 0 bases, with 17 bases left in between. The CDR3 sequence is CASSRGGAELSGNTIYF. The CDR3 coding sequence is TGTGCCAGCAGTAGGGGGGGTGCCGAACTCTCTGGAAACACCATATATTTT. Variable domain in full (rest from reference TRBV2 and TRBJ1-3): EPEVTQTPSHQVTQMGQEVILRCVPISNHLYFYWYRQILGQKVEFLVSFYNNEISEKSEIFDDQFSVERPDGSNFTLKIRSTKLEDSAMYFCASSRGGAELSGNTIYFGEGSWLTVV.

This chain uses TRBV6-5 with TRBJ2-7, with D maybe TRBD1 (5 bases). The V end lost 6 bases, the J end lost 1 base, and 16 bases lay between the germline ends. The CDR3 has 15 residues. Germline CDR1 MNHEY, CDR2 SVGAGI. CDR3 region: CASSQTKGNSYEQYF. In DNA form, the CDR3 reads TGTGCCAGCAGCCAGACGAAGGGGAATTCCTACGAGCAGTACTTC.

This clone occurred a few times. The genes are TRBV7-2 and TRBJ1-3; 8 bases agree with TRBD1. The V gene end was trimmed by 1 base and the J gene end by 3 bases; junction bases not matched to a gene: 2. This CDR3 region has 15 residues. CDR1 is SGHTA and CDR2 is FQGNSA in the germline V gene. CDR3 loop: CASSLGGTGGNTIYF. CDR3 nucleotide sequence: TGTGCCAGCAGCTTAGGCGGGACAGGTGGAAACACCATATATTTT.

J is TRBJ1-1 and V is TRBV5-1; 8 bases map to TRBD1. CDR3 length: 14 amino acids. V shed 4 bases and J 5 bases; nucleotides not matched to a gene: 7. Per germline, CDR1 SGHRS and CDR2 YFSETQ. CDR3 protein: CASSTRGRGTEAFF. The CDR3 region has the DNA TGCGCCAGCAGCACCAGGGGGCGAGGGACTGAAGCTTTCTTT.

CDR3 sequence: CASSVAGGVVYEQYF. In DNA form, the CDR3 reads TGTGCCAGCAGCGTAGCTGGGGGGGTGGTCTACGAGCAGTACTTC. The chain employs TRBV9 and TRBJ2-7; 7 bases align to TRBD2. CDR3 size: 15 residues. Germline lookup yields CDR1 SGDLS and CDR2 YYNGEE. The junction had 6 bases not matched to a gene; V was cut back by 0 bases and J by 3 bases.

The chain has TRBV6-1 and TRBJ2-2; tentatively, D is TRBD1 (5 bases). The CDR3 length is 13 residues. Trimming removed 2 bases from V and 6 bases from J, with 7 bases in between. The germline gives CDR1 MNHNS, CDR2 SASEGT. CDR3 sequence (DNA): TGTGCCAGCAGTGAACAAGGGGCCGGGGAGCTGTTTTTT. Amino acids: CASSEQGAGELFF.

The chain has TRBV7-2 and TRBJ2-1, with D tentatively TRBD1 (6 bases). The CDR3 spans 13 residues. V lost 5 bases, J lost 8 bases, and 13 bases lay in between. The germline V gene encodes CDR1 SGHTA and CDR2 FQGNSA. This CDR3 reads CASSPPRGDEQFF. In DNA, the CDR3 is TGTGCCAGCAGCCCCCCCAGGGGCGATGAGCAGTTCTTC.

This chain uses TRBV2 with TRBJ2-7; TRBD1 agrees at 10 bases. V gave up 8 bases and J gave up 1 base; unmatched junction bases: 5. Germline CDR1 is SNHLY and CDR2 is FYNNEI. The CDR3 runs 14 residues. CDR3 bases: TGTGCCAGCGGCCGGGACAGGGGTTCCTACGAGCAGTACTTC. Translated: CASGRDRGSYEQYF. Using reference TRBV2 and TRBJ2-7 for the parts outside the CDR3, the full variable domain is EPEVTQTPSHQVTQMGQEVILRCVPISNHLYFYWYRQILGQKVEFLVSFYNNEISEKSEIFDDQFSVERPDGSNFTLKIRSTKLEDSAMYFCASGRDRGSYEQYFGPGTRLTVT.

The V gene is TRBV6-5, the J gene TRBJ2-5; 11 nucleotides agree with TRBD1. This CDR3 region has 14 residues. Unmatched junction bases numbered 6, after V lost 5 bases and J lost 7 bases. Germline V gene data show CDR1 as MNHEY and CDR2 as SVGAGI. The CDR3 loop is CASSGGQGEGTQYF. Written as DNA, the CDR3 is TGTGCCAGCAGTGGGGGACAGGGGGAGGGGACCCAGTACTTC.

The chain joins TRBV6-1 to TRBJ1-2; D not certain. This CDR3 contains 15 residues. V was cut by 2 bases and J by 2 bases, with 12 bases left in between. CDR1 is MNHNS, CDR2 SASEGT, per germline. CDR3 sequence (DNA): TGTGCCAGCAGTGAATCGAGCGCGGGGAACTATGGCTACACCTTC. Translation: CASSESSAGNYGYTF.

This clone was detected once. The genes are TRBV7-2 and TRBJ2-7, with TRBD2 matching over 9 bases. CDR3 length equals 16 residues. Germline V gives CDR1 SGHTA, CDR2 FQGNSA. J was trimmed by 7 bases and V by 1 base; bases with no gene match: 11. DNA for the CDR3: TGTGCCAGCAGCTTAGGGGGTAGCGGGGGTCTGAGGGAGCAGTACTTC. It encodes CASSLGGSGGLREQYF.

The chain uses TRBV6-6 and TRBJ1-3, with D maybe TRBD1 (6 bases). The CDR3 sequence is 15 residues long. From germline, CDR1 is MNHNY and CDR2 SVGAGI (reference sequence). The V end was cut by 8 bases, the J end by 0 bases, with 14 bases between. The CDR3 coding sequence is TGTGCCAGCGGGGATGGACAGCACTCTGGAAACACCATATATTTT. It specifies CASGDGQHSGNTIYF.

In DNA, the CDR3 is TGTGCCAGCACCAGCGGGGCCTATAATTCACCCCTCCACTTT. Encoded protein: CASTSGAYNSPLHF. The V call is TRBV6-1, the J call TRBJ1-6, with D unresolved. The V end lost 7 bases, the J end lost 2 bases, and 9 bases lay between the germline ends. This CDR3 spans 14 amino acids. In germline, CDR1 is MNHNS, CDR2 SASEGT.

The V call is TRBV7-9, the J call TRBJ2-1, with D maybe TRBD1 (6 bases). From germline, CDR1 is SEHNR and CDR2 FQNEAQ (reference sequence). The CDR3 runs to 15 residues. Trimming took 0 bases from V and 6 from J, leaving 12 bases between them. The DNA of the CDR3 is TGTGCCAGCAGCTTAGCAGGGGGAAGGGGCAATGAGCAGTTCTTC. Amino acids: CASSLAGGRGNEQFF.

The gene calls are TRBV2 and TRBJ2-7; 7 bases agree with TRBD2. The germline V gene encodes CDR1 SNHLY and CDR2 FYNNEI. With 1 base clipped from V and 2 bases from J, the junction kept 5 bases outside the gene matches. CDR3 length: 15 amino acids. CDR3: CASSEESGKTYEQYF. CDR3 DNA sequence: TGTGCCAGCAGTGAAGAGAGCGGGAAAACCTACGAGCAGTACTTC.

This rearrangement joins TRBV28 to TRBJ2-1; 10 bases fit TRBD2. Germline V lookup: CDR1 MDHEN, CDR2 SYDVKM. Unmatched junction bases numbered 9, after V lost 7 bases and J lost 6 bases. The CDR3 contains 15 residues. The CDR3 protein is CASKNELAGTNEQFF. CDR3 sequence (DNA): TGTGCCAGCAAGAACGAACTAGCGGGGACCAATGAGCAGTTCTTC.